The clone carrying this TCR beta chain was counted a few times. Its antigen is undetermined. The data stem from a study of blood T cells in healthy people across ages. Study-wide points: TCR beta diversity was tightly associated with the proportion of naive T cells.

Alongside a J-beta primer mix, a sample-barcoded 5' primer served in a second PCR lasting about 7 to 11 cycles. In TCRdb, the 5' RACE reads were re-called with MiXCR into one record per CDR3 protein. The table includes 650,000 to 950,000 distinct CDR3 sequences, 44% detected once. Germline CDR1 SGHDN, CDR2 FVKESK. The CDR3 runs 14 residues. V shed 4 bases and J shed 7 bases, with 16 bases lying between them. The receptor was isolated from a man aged 60-69 years in good health. Sequencing used blood. The chain has TRBV14 and TRBJ1-1; D not certain. Written as DNA, the CDR3 is TGTGCCAGCAGCCCCTCCTTTCGAGCGGGTGAAGCTTTCTTT. It specifies CASSPSFRAGEAFF.